These 10 T cell receptor beta chains were all obtained from the same sample, sequenced in a study of vaccination and CD4 T cells after COVID-19 (dated by TCRdb to between 2021 and 2023). Interpreted using the paper, the time point label stands for: late sampling 161 to 241 days after vaccination in a few convalescent patients. Reading the label with the study, this specimen's treatment or condition is: roughly 10-day PBMC culture with coronavirus spike peptide pools or control peptides (ViraFEST assay). Antigens for these TCRs are unknown. Receptor amplification or capture employed PCR. Sequenced on an Illumina iSeq 100. At the Johns Hopkins FTIC core, DNA from the cultured CD4+ T cells underwent TCR sequencing with the Oncomine TCR Beta short-read assay. The public reads were quality trimmed at Q25 with fastp and then assembled into clones with MiXCR by TCRdb, keeping productive beta chains. Here each entry gathers all rows of one CDR3 protein and keeps the most common genes and DNA. This sample comprises tens of thousands of distinct CDR3 sequences, around 37% of them detected only once. The ten largest clones take up roughly 9% of the sample.

This sample comprised CD4+ T cells from blood, cultured in vitro, obtained about 7 months after SARS-CoV-2 vaccination. The receptors originated from a human donor who had recovered from COVID-19.

This clonotype is labeled medium-sized. This chain connects TRBV7-2 to TRBJ2-5, with 7 bases lining up with TRBD2. V lost 4 bases and J lost 3; bases outside the gene matches: 14. CDR1 is SGHTA, CDR2 FQGNSA, per germline. There are 17 residues in the CDR3. CDR3 sequence: CASSYGRGGGGKETQYF. In DNA form, the CDR3 reads TGTGCCAGCAGCTACGGTCGAGGTGGGGGAGGGAAAGAGACCCAGTACTTC.

This clonotype was seen only a few times. The V call is TRBV28, the J call TRBJ2-7, with 7 bases identical to TRBD1. Losses at the gene ends were 4 bases for V and 5 bases for J; bases not matched to a gene: 11. Germline V gives CDR1 MDHEN, CDR2 SYDVKM. The CDR3 loop spans 15 amino acids. DNA for the CDR3: TGTGCCAGCAGTTCACAGGGGTTCACCGGGGACGAGCAGTACTTC. Translated, it gives CASSSQGFTGDEQYF.

In its sample, this clonotype ranks as medium-sized. The chain recombines TRBV20-1 with TRBJ1-2; weak D call: TRBD1 (5 bases). Germline V lookup: CDR1 DFQATT, CDR2 SNEGSKA (reference sequence). CDR3 length equals 12 residues. The V end was cut by 4 bases, the J end by 4 bases, with 10 bases between. This CDR3 is CSATGSSYGYTF. CDR3 nucleotides: TGCAGTGCTACAGGGTCAAGCTATGGCTACACCTTC.

The chain joins TRBV20-1 to TRBJ2-3; 9 bases fit TRBD1. There are 13 residues in the CDR3. Germline V CDR1 and CDR2: DFQATT, SNEGSKA (reference sequence). V was pared by 5 bases and J by 1 base, with 1 base of the junction left unmatched. The CDR3 sequence: CSAWDRGTDTQYF. The CDR3 coding sequence is TGCAGTGCTTGGGACAGGGGCACAGATACGCAGTATTTT.

The V call is TRBV27, the J call TRBJ2-7; D might be TRBD1 or TRBD2, each matching 6 bases. The V and J ends lost 10 bases and 0 bases respectively, with 16 bases between them. Per the germline V gene, CDR1 is MNHEY and CDR2 is SMNVEV (reference sequence). The CDR3 contains 14 residues. In DNA form, the CDR3 reads TGTGCCACCTCCGGGGGCCTTAGCTCCTACGAGCAGTACTTC. It encodes CATSGGLSSYEQYF.

This chain joins TRBV20-1 and TRBJ1-2, with D perhaps matching TRBD1 (5 bases). CDR3 size: 14 residues. The V end was cut by 6 bases, the J end by 8 bases, with 22 bases between. In germline, CDR1 is DFQATT, CDR2 SNEGSKA (reference sequence). This CDR3 reads CSAGGVGGSGGYTF. In DNA form, the CDR3 reads TGCAGTGCCGGGGGGGTTGGAGGGTCGGGCGGCTACACCTTC.

V usage is TRBV4-2 and J usage is TRBJ2-1; 12 bases agree with TRBD2. V lost 0 bases and J lost 3; bases outside the gene matches: 6. The CDR3 loop spans 18 amino acids. In germline, CDR1 is LGHNA, CDR2 YNFKEQ. The CDR3 is CASSQDRLAGGGYNEQFF. For the CDR3, the DNA is TGTGCCAGCAGCCAAGATCGGCTAGCGGGAGGGGGCTACAATGAGCAGTTCTTC.

The V and J genes are TRBV19 and TRBJ1-1; 12 nucleotides align to TRBD1. V gave up 3 bases and J gave up 4 bases; unmatched junction bases: 6. This CDR3 has 16 amino acids. Germline CDR1 reads LNHDA; CDR2 reads SQIVND (reference sequence). CDR3 DNA: TGTGCCAGTAGTATGGGGACAGGGGGCGCAGGCACTGAAGCTTTCTTT. It specifies CASSMGTGGAGTEAFF. Looking up the rest from reference TRBV19 and TRBJ1-1 gives the full variable domain: DGGITQSPKYLFRKEGQNVTLSCEQNLNHDAMYWYRQDPGQGLRLIYYSQIVNDFQKGDIAEGYSVSREKKESFPLTVTSAQKNPTAFYLCASSMGTGGAGTEAFFGQGTRLTVV.

The chain couples TRBV4-1 to TRBJ2-5, with TRBD2 matching 7 bases. This CDR3 is built from 13 residues. In germline, CDR1 is MGHRA, CDR2 YSYEKL. Unmatched junction bases numbered 2, after V lost 2 bases and J lost 5 bases. CDR3: CASSQWRGETQYF. The DNA for the CDR3 is TGCGCCAGCAGCCAATGGCGGGGGGAGACCCAGTACTTC.

V gene TRBV28 combines with J gene TRBJ2-1; 8 bases fit TRBD2. V lost 7 bases to trimming and J lost 6 bases; unmatched junction nucleotides: 11. CDR1 is MDHEN and CDR2 is SYDVKM in the germline V gene. The CDR3 has 15 amino acids. The CDR3 reads CASTQAGVYGNEQFF. CDR3 DNA sequence: TGTGCCAGCACCCAAGCGGGAGTCTATGGCAATGAGCAGTTCTTC. The complete variable domain, with remaining parts taken from reference TRBV28 and TRBJ2-1, reads DVKVTQSSRYLVKRTGEKVFLECVQDMDHENMFWYRQDPGLGLRLIYFSYDVKMKEKGDIPEGYSVSREKKERFSLILESASTNQTSMYLCASTQAGVYGNEQFFGPGTRLTVL.